Detailed here is one T cell receptor (beta chain). Its antigen is unidentified. With random hexamers, reverse transcription was performed on roughly 0.45 to 1 ug of RNA. TCRdb analysed the immunoSEQ multiplex PCR reads with MiXCR anew, one entry per CDR3 protein. The table includes about 140,000 distinct CDR3 sequences, around 95% detected once. These data belong to a study of CD8 T cells in Susac syndrome. Broader study findings: Susac syndrome CD4+ T cell repertoires showed no clonal expansion.

The authors sequenced TCR beta from blood CD8+ and CD4+ T cells. J gave up 3 bases and V 4 bases, and 0 bases lay outside the gene matches. The CDR3 totals 13 residues. Germline lookup yields CDR1 SNHLY and CDR2 FYNNEI. The origin of this receptor is a human donor with Susac syndrome. Specimen: CD4+ T cells from PBMCs. The rearrangement joins TRBV2 to TRBJ1-1; 9 nucleotides match TRBD1. DNA for the CDR3: TGTGCCAGCAGTGGGGACAGGGACACTGAAGCTTTCTTT. Amino acid sequence: CASSGDRDTEAFF.